This T cell receptor (beta chain) appears in the sequencing data of a study of beta chain features in type 1 diabetes. Study observations and caveats: In all four CD4+ subsets, TCRB CDR3 length was significantly, moderately reduced in type 1 diabetes. When VDJ junctions were examined, type 1 diabetes patients showed fewer insertions and more deletions. High TCR expression in some cells could lead to their over-representation in cDNA sequencing.

cDNA synthesis used the whole RNA isolate, giving expressed TCRB sequences. This table comes from immunoSEQ multiplex PCR, and its TCRdb copy is limited to in-frame clones, with some not included. The sample includes more than 300,000 clones, 9.5% to 10% of them seen just once. As for this clone: Its antigen remains unknown.

By way of CD45RO/CCR7/CD25/CD127/CD95/CD27, the CD4+ regulatory, stem cell-like memory, central memory and naive cells were sorted. Germline V lookup: CDR1 SGHDN, CDR2 FVKESK. The CDR3 sequence is 17 residues long. V dropped 0 bases and J dropped 1; count of bases not matched to a gene: 8. What was sequenced was central memory CD4+ T cells from blood. The chain uses TRBV14 and TRBJ1-1; 7 nucleotides agree with TRBD1. This TCR was recovered from a man between 25 and 39 years old with type 1 diabetes. The DNA for the CDR3 is TGTGCCAGCAGCCAAGATAGGGGGACAGCAGGGAACACTGAAGCTTTCTTT. This encodes CASSQDRGTAGNTEAFF.